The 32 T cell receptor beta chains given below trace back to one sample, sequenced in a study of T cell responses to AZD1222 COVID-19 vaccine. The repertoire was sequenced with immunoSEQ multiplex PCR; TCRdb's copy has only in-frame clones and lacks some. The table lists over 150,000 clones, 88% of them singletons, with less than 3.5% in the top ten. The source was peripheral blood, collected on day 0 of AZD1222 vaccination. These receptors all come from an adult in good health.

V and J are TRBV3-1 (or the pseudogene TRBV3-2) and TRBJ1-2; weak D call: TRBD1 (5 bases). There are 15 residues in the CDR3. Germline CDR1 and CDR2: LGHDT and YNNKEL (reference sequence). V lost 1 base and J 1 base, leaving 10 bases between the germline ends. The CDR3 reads CASSQGGGRNYGYTF. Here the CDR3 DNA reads TGTGCCAGCAGCCAAGGGGGGGGTCGTAACTATGGCTACACCTTC.

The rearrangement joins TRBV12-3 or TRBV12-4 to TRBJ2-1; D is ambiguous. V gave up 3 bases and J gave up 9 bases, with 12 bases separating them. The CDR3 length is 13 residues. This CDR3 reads CASSFSSFGEQFF. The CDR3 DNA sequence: TGTGCCAGCAGTTTCTCCTCTTTTGGTGAGCAGTTCTTC.

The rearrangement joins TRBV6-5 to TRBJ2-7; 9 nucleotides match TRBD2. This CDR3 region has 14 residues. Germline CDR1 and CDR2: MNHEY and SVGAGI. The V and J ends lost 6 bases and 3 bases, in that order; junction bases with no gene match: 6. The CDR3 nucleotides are TGTGCCAGCAGCTACCCAGCGGGGGGCTACGAGCAGTACTTC. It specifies CASSYPAGGYEQYF.

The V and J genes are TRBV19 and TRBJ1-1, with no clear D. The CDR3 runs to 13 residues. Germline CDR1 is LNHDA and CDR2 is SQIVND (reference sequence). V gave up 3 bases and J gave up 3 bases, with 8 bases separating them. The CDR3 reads CASSIFRDTEAFF. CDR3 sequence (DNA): TGTGCCAGTAGTATTTTTCGGGACACTGAAGCTTTCTTT. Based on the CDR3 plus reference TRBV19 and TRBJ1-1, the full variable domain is DGGITQSPKYLFRKEGQNVTLSCEQNLNHDAMYWYRQDPGQGLRLIYYSQIVNDFQKGDIAEGYSVSREKKESFPLTVTSAQKNPTAFYLCASSIFRDTEAFFGQGTRLTVV.

The CDR3 DNA reads as TGCGCCAGCAGGCCAGGGGGCTACGAGCAGTACTTC. This encodes CASRPGGYEQYF. The chain combines TRBV10-1 with TRBJ2-7; 7 bases are shared with TRBD1. This CDR3 comprises 12 residues. Germline V gives CDR1 WNHNN, CDR2 SYGVQD (reference sequence). The trim removed 6 bases at V and 3 bases at J, leaving 2 bases unmatched.

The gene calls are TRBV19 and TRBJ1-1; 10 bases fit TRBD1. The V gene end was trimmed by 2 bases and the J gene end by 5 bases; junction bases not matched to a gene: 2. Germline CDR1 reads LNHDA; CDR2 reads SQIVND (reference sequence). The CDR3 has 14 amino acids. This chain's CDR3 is CASSIRTGGTEAFF. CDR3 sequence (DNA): TGTGCCAGTAGTATACGGACAGGGGGTACTGAAGCTTTCTTT.

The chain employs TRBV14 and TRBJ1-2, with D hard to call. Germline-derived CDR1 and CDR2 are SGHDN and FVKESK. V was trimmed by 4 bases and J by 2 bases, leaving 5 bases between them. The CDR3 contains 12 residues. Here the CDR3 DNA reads TGTGCCAGCAGCCCCGGGAACTATGGCTACACCTTC. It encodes CASSPGNYGYTF.

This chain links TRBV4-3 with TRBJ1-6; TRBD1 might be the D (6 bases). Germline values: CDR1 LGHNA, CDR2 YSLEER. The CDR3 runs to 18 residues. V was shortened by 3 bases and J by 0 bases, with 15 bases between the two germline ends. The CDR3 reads CASSQARTASSYNSPLHF. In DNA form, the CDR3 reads TGCGCCAGCAGCCAGGCGAGGACAGCGAGCTCCTATAATTCACCCCTCCACTTT.

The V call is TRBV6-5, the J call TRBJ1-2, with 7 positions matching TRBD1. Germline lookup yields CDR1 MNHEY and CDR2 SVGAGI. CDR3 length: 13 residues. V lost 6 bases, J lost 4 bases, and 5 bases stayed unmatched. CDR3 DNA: TGTGCCAGCAGCCCGGGACAGTTCTATGGCTACACCTTC. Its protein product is CASSPGQFYGYTF.

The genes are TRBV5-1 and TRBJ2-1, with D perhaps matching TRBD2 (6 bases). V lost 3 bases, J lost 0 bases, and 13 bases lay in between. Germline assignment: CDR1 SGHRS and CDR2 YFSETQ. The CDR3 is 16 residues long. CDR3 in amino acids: CASSYGAGSSYNEQFF. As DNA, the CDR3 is TGCGCCAGCAGCTATGGAGCCGGGAGCTCCTACAATGAGCAGTTCTTC.

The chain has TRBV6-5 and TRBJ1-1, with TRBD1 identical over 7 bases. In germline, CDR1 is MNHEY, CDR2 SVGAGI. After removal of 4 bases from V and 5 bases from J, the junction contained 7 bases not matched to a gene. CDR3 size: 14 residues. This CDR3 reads CASSSLTGWTEAFF. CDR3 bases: TGTGCCAGCAGTTCCTTGACAGGGTGGACTGAAGCTTTCTTT.

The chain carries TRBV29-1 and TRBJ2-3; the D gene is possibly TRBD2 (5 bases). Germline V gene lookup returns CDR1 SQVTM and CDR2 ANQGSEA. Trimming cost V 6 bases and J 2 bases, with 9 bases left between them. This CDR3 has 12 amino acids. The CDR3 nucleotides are TGCAGCGTCGGACTCTCCACAGATACGCAGTATTTT. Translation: CSVGLSTDTQYF.

CDR3 sequence (DNA): TGTGCCAGCAGCCAAGTTTTGGGGACGGCCGGGGAGCTGTTTTTT. As protein: CASSQVLGTAGELFF. The chain has TRBV3-1 (or the pseudogene TRBV3-2) and TRBJ2-2; D is perhaps TRBD1 or TRBD2 (5 bases each). With 1 base removed from V and 6 bases from J, the gap between germline ends came to 12 bases. The germline V gene encodes CDR1 LGHDT and CDR2 YNNKEL (reference sequence). The CDR3 has 15 amino acids.

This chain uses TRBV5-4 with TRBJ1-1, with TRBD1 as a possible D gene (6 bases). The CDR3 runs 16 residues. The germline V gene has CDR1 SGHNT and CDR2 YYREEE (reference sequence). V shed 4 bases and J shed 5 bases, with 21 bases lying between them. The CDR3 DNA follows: TGTGCCAGCAGCCAAAGTGGGGGGGCAGAAGGAACTGAAGCTTTCTTT. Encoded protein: CASSQSGGAEGTEAFF.

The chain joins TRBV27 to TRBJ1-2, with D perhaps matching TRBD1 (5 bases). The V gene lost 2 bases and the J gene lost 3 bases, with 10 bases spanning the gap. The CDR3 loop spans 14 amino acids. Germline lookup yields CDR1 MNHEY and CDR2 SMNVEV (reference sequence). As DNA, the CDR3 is TGTGCCAGCAGTTTAAAAGCCAGGGACTATGGCTACACCTTC. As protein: CASSLKARDYGYTF.

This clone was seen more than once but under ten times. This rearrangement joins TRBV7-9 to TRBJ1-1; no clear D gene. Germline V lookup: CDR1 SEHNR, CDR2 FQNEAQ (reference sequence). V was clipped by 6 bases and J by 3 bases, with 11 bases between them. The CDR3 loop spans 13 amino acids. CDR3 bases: TGTGCCAGCAGTCCGGACCTTTACACTGAAGCTTTCTTT. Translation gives CASSPDLYTEAFF.

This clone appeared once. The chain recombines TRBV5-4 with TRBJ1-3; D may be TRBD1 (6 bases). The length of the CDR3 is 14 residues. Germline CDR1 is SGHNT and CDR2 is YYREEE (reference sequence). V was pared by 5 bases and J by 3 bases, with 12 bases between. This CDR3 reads CASRPGTLGNTIYF. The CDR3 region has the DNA TGTGCCAGCAGGCCAGGGACACTTGGAAACACCATATATTTT.

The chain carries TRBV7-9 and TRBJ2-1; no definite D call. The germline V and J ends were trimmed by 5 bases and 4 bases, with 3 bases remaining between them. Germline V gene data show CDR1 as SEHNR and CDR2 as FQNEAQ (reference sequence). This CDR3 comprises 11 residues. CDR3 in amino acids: CASSIYNEQFF. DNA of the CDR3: TGTGCCAGCAGCATATACAATGAGCAGTTCTTC.

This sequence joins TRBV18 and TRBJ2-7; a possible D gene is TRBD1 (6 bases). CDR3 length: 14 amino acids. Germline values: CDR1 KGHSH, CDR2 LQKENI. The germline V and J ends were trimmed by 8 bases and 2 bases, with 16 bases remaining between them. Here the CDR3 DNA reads TGTGCCAGCGCCTGGACAGCTGATACCTACGAGCAGTACTTC. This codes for CASAWTADTYEQYF.

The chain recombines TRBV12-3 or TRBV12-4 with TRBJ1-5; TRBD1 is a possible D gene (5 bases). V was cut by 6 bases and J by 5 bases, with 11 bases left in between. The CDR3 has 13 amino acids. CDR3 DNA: TGTGCCAGCAGCCTCGACAGCTATCAGCCCCAGCATTTT. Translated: CASSLDSYQPQHF.

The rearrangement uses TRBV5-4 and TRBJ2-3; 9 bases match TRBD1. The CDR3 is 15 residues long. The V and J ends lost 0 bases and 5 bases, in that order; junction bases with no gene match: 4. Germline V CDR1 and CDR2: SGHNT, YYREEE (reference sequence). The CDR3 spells CASSLDRGPEDTQYF. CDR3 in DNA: TGTGCCAGCAGCTTGGACAGGGGGCCCGAAGATACGCAGTATTTT.

CDR3 in amino acids: CASSYRQGAREQYF. Here the CDR3 DNA reads TGTGCCAGCAGCTATCGACAGGGGGCGCGCGAGCAGTACTTC. This chain links TRBV7-2 with TRBJ2-7; 10 bases map to TRBD1. CDR1 is SGHTA and CDR2 is FQGNSA in the germline V gene. The CDR3 has 14 amino acids. With 4 bases clipped from V and 6 bases from J, the junction kept 6 bases outside the gene matches.

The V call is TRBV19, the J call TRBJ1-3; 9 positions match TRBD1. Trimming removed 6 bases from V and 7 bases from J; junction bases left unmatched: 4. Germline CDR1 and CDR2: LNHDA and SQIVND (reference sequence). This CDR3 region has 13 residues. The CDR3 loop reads CASSGTGRNTIYF. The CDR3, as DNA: TGTGCCAGTAGCGGGACAGGGAGGAACACCATATATTTT.

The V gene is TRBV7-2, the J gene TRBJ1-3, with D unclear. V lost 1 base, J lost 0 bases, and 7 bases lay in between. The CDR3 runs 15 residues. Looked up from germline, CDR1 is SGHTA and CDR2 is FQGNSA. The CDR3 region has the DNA TGTGCCAGCAGCTTAGGGACCGGCTCTGGAAACACCATATATTTT. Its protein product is CASSLGTGSGNTIYF.

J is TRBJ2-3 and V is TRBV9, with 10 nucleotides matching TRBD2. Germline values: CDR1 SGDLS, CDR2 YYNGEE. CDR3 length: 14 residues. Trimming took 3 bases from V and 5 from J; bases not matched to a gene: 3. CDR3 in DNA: TGTGCCAGCAGCGACCGGACTAGCGGAGATACGCAGTATTTT. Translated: CASSDRTSGDTQYF.

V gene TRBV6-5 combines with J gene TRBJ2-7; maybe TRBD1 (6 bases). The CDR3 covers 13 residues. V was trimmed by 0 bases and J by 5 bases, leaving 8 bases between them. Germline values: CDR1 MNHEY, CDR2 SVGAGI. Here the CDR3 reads CASSYSWTDEQYF. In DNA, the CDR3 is TGTGCCAGCAGTTACTCGTGGACAGACGAGCAGTACTTC.

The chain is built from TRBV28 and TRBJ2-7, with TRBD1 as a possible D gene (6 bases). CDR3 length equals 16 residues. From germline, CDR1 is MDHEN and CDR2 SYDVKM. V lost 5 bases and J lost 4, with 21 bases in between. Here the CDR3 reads CASSVSRTVLFYEQYF. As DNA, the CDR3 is TGTGCCAGCAGTGTGAGTCGGACAGTTCTGTTTTACGAGCAGTACTTC.

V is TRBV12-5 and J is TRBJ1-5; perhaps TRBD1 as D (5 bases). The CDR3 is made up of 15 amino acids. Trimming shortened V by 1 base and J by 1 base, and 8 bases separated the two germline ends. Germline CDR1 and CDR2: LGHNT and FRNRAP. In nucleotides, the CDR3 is TGTGCTAGTGGTTTGGGACAGACCAGCAATCAGCCCCAGCATTTT. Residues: CASGLGQTSNQPQHF.

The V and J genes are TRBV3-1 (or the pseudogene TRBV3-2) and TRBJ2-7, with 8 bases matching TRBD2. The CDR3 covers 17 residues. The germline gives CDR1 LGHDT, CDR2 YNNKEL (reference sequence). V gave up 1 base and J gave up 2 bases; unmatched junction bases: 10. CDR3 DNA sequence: TGTGCCAGCAGCCAAGTCCTGTTTAGCGGGGACACCTACGAGCAGTACTTC. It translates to CASSQVLFSGDTYEQYF.

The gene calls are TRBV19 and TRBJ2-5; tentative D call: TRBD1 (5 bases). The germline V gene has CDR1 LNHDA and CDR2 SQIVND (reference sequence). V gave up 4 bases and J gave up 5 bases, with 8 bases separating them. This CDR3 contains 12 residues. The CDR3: CASSSQGETQYF. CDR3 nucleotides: TGTGCCAGTAGTAGCCAGGGTGAGACCCAGTACTTC.

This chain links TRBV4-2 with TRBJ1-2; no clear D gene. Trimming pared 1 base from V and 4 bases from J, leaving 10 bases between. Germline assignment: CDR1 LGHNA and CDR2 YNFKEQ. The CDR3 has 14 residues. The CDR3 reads CASSQAGGGYGYTF. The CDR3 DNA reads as TGTGCCAGCAGCCAAGCGGGAGGAGGCTATGGCTACACCTTC.

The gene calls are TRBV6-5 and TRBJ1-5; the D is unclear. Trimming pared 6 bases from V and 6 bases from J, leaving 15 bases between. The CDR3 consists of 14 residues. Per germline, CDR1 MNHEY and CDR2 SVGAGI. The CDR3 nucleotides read TGTGCCAGCAGCCGTGAGGCCCGGAGTCAGCCCCAGCATTTT. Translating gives CASSREARSQPQHF.